The following is a T cell receptor beta chain sequence with its context. The CDR3 runs 12 residues. Germline CDR1 reads SQVTM; CDR2 reads ANQGSEA. V gave up 4 bases and J gave up 0 bases, with 3 bases separating them. This entry belongs to a study of blood T cells in healthy people across ages. Sample-barcoded 5' priming and a J-beta primer mix drove a second PCR of 7 to 11 cycles. TCRdb independently ran MiXCR on the 5' RACE reads; one entry per CDR3 protein. This repertoire shows around 990,000 distinct CDR3 sequences, approximately 26% found once; its top ten account for around 0.7%. Separately, the same data were catalogued under a study of T cells of mothers and their children.

Sequenced sample: blood. This rearrangement joins TRBV29-1 to TRBJ2-2; D remains ambiguous. The clonotype originates from a girl aged 2-9 years in good health. For the CDR3, the DNA is TGCAGCGTTGCCACGAACACCGGGGAGCTGTTTTTT. Amino acids: CSVATNTGELFF.